This section outlines one TCR beta chain sequence together with its context. Those who participated ranged in age from roughly 18 to 90 years and resided in about two dozen US areas. The sample belongs to a study of blood T cell repertoires in COVID-19. Study overall: Sample material is recorded as cDNA or gDNA derived from T cells, B-cell-depleted T cells, or PBMCs.

Germline lookup yields CDR1 LNHDA and CDR2 SQIVND (reference sequence). The V gene end was trimmed by 7 bases and the J gene end by 7 bases; junction bases not matched to a gene: 3. The CDR3 sequence is 12 residues long. Here immunoSEQ multiplex PCR was the method, and the copy in TCRdb shows in-frame clones only, minus some. The sample records 230,000 or so clones, 88% being singletons. V is TRBV19 and J is TRBJ1-4, with 7 bases that match TRBD1. Sample: PBMCs or T cells enriched from blood (not recorded which). The sequence was collected from a woman in her twenties or thirties who had recovered from COVID-19. The CDR3 loop reads CASTGTAEKLFF. Written as DNA, the CDR3 is TGTGCCAGTACCGGGACAGCTGAAAAACTGTTTTTT.